The present T cell receptor (beta chain) was sequenced within a study of shared clonotypes between healthy human individuals. The assay ran at deep level. TCRdb keeps only in-frame clones here, not all; method: immunoSEQ multiplex PCR. The table includes around 750,000 clones, approximately 74% detected once. CDR1 is SNHLY and CDR2 is FYNNEI in the germline V gene. The V and J ends lost 6 bases and 4 bases respectively, with 10 bases between them. The length of the CDR3 is 14 residues. The material sequenced was memory CD4+ T cells sorted from blood. Subset meaning: CD45RA-negative fraction. The receptor was isolated from a young woman in good health. The gene calls are TRBV2 and TRBJ2-6; D gene unclear. The CDR3 here is CASSGSSGANVLTF. DNA for the CDR3: TGTGCCAGCAGCGGTTCGAGCGGGGCCAACGTCCTGACTTTC.